The source of this TCR beta chain is a study of shared clonotypes between healthy human individuals. Background on the study: Plates per donor: three CD4 naive, three CD4 memory, two CD8 naive, one CD8 memory.

Germline assignment: CDR1 SQVTM and CDR2 ANQGSEA. Trimming took 3 bases from V and 7 from J, leaving 10 bases between them. CDR3 size: 11 residues. Investigators spread the genomic DNA of each subset evenly over several immunoSEQ plates. Replicate PCRs for sorted subsets used around 200 ng DNA; this equaled 30,000 to 35,000 T cell genomes. The assay was immunoSEQ multiplex PCR, and TCRdb's table has in-frame clones only and misses some. This table holds some 1.5 million clones, 95% to 99% found once. The clonotype was recovered from a man aged 30 to 39 in good health. The sequenced sample was naive CD4+ T cells sorted from blood. Subset indicated: CD45RA+ positively selected. The chain is built from TRBV29-1 and TRBJ2-7, with D unresolved. This CDR3 is CSVDLAGEQYF. DNA for the CDR3: TGCAGCGTTGATTTAGCAGGAGAGCAGTACTTC.